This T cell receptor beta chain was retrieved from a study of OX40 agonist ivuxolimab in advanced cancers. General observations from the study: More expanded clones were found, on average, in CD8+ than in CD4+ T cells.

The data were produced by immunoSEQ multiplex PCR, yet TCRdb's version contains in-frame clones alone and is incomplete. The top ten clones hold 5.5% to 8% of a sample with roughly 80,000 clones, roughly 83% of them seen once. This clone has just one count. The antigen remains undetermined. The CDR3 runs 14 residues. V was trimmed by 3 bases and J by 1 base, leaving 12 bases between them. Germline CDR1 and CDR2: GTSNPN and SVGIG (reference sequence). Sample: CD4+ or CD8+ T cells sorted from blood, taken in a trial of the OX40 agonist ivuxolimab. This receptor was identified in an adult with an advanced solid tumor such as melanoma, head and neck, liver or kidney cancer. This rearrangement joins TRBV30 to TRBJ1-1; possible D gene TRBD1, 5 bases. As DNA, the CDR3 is TGTGCCTGGAGGTTATCGGGGACGAACACTGAAGCTTTCTTT. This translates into CAWRLSGTNTEAFF.